The 3 T cell receptor beta chains below were found in one sample sequenced in a study of T cell clonality in common variable immunodeficiency. Data came from immunoSEQ multiplex PCR; TCRdb stores just in-frame clones and leaves some out. The sample includes roughly 60,000 clones, none of them occurring once. Specimen: peripheral blood mononuclear cells. All receptors derive from a person aged 18 to 75 in good health.

At least ten counts were recorded for this clone. The read comes to an end 3 residues before the CDR3 does, leaving the germline J gene to fill in the end. V gene TRBV5-4 combines with J gene TRBJ1-5; D possibly corresponds to TRBD1 (6 bases). The CDR3 runs 16 residues. Germline CDR1 SGHNT, CDR2 YYREEE (reference sequence). The V gene lost 0 bases and the J gene lost 5 bases, with 15 bases spanning the gap. This CDR3 reads CASSLGGQGPYQPQHF. Incomplete CDR3 DNA: TGTGCCAGCAGCTTGGGGGGGCAGGGCCCGTATCAGCCC.

Comments on this clone: The CDR3 goes on 3 residues after the read ends, and that part is filled in from the germline J gene. The V call is TRBV7-2, the J call TRBJ1-1; no clear D gene. Looked up from germline, CDR1 is SGHTA and CDR2 is FQGNSA. CDR3 length equals 15 residues. Partial CDR3 DNA: TGTGCCAGCAGCTTAGGGACTAGCGTCTACAATGAG. Encoded protein: CASSLGTSVYNE. The whole CDR3 is CASSLGTSVYNEAFF.

This clone was seen only a few times. The read stops 3 residues short of the end of the CDR3; the missing end is completed from the germline J gene. The chain has TRBV2 and TRBJ1-2; D may be TRBD1 (5 bases). This CDR3 comprises 13 residues. CDR1 is SNHLY, CDR2 FYNNEI, per germline. Incomplete CDR3 DNA: TGTGCCAGCAGTGTAGCGACCGGGGGAGGC. Its translation is CASSVATGGG. The complete CDR3 reads CASSVATGGGYTF.